Detailed here is one T cell receptor (beta chain). Its antigen is undetermined. V was pared by 1 base and J by 0 bases, with 12 bases between. The CDR3 runs 16 residues. Germline V gene lookup returns CDR1 LGHNA and CDR2 YNFKEQ. The data are from a study of T cell responses to AZD1222 COVID-19 vaccine. Study-wide results and limits: Donors skewed white British and female; clonal diversity was possibly underestimated. Repertoire sampling was restricted to post-peak T cell response timepoints.

Assay used: immunoSEQ multiplex PCR; TCRdb lists only in-frame clones, some missing. The table shows roughly 180,000 clones, with 80% to 95% occurring only once. This sequence originates from an adult who received the AZD1222 COVID-19 vaccine. The sample in question was peripheral blood, obtained 28 days after the second AZD1222 dose. The V and J genes are TRBV4-2 and TRBJ1-1; D is undetermined. CDR3 bases: TGTGCCAGCAGCCAAGGTCCATGGGGAATGAACACTGAAGCTTTCTTT. It translates to CASSQGPWGMNTEAFF.